The 8 T cell receptor beta chains below all came from one sample that was sequenced in a study of tumor-infiltrating lymphocytes in oesophageal squamous cell carcinoma. TCRdb ran MiXCR on the PCR reads and lists one entry per CDR3 protein. The sample holds 15,000 to 18,000 distinct CDR3 sequences, about 54% seen once. Specimen: esophageal tumor tissue. The receptors were gathered from a female donor with esophageal squamous cell carcinoma.

The chain links TRBV12-3 or TRBV12-4 to TRBJ1-2; D uncertain. V shed 6 bases and J shed 6 bases, with 14 bases lying between them. This CDR3 has 13 residues. Here the CDR3 reads CASRPGVSDGYTF. The CDR3 nucleotides are TGTGCCAGCAGGCCAGGTGTTTCCGATGGCTACACCTTC.

This clonotype was seen only once. One junction end disagrees with the germline gene, perhaps due to a read error. CDR3 in DNA: TGTGCCAGCAGCTCCGCTAATGAGCAGCTCTTC. Its protein is CASSSANEQLF. The rearrangement uses TRBV7-6 and TRBJ2-1; D remains unclear. From germline, CDR1 is SGHVS and CDR2 FNYEAQ. The CDR3 spans 11 residues.

This chain uses TRBV7-8 with TRBJ2-3; D is perhaps TRBD1 (5 bases). The J call may be faulty, since TRBJ2-5 better matches the DNA end. This CDR3 has 16 residues. Germline V gene data show CDR1 as SGHVS and CDR2 as FQNEAQ. The CDR3 loop reads CASSLDPQELQETQYF. CDR3 in DNA: TGTGCCAGCAGCTTAGATCCACAGGAATTGCAAGAGACCCAGTACTTC.

This clonotype has a count of ten or more. The J gene is TRBJ2-1, the V gene TRBV20-1; 8 nucleotides match TRBD2. The J segment lost 1 base and the V segment lost 0 bases, leaving 5 bases of the junction unmatched. The CDR3 is 16 amino acids. The germline V gene encodes CDR1 DFQATT and CDR2 SNEGSKA (reference sequence). Here the CDR3 DNA reads TGCAGTGCTAGAGATCGGAGCGGGAGTTCCTACAATGAGCAGTTCTTC. Amino acid sequence: CSARDRSGSSYNEQFF.

This sequence joins TRBV27 and TRBJ2-6; no clear D. The CDR3 runs 13 residues. Per germline, CDR1 MNHEY and CDR2 SMNVEV (reference sequence). Trimming left V 6 bases short and J 3 bases short, with 6 bases between. The CDR3 region is CASRWGGANVLTF. CDR3 DNA sequence: TGTGCCAGCAGGTGGGGTGGGGCCAACGTCCTGACTTTC.

The rearrangement uses TRBV7-2 and TRBJ2-1, with TRBD1 matching 7 bases. Germline CDR1 SGHTA, CDR2 FQGNSA. CDR3 length: 16 residues. Losses at the gene ends were 5 bases for V and 0 bases for J; bases not matched to a gene: 7. CDR3 loop: CASSTPTGASYNEQFF. The CDR3 DNA is TGTGCCAGCAGCACCCCCACAGGGGCCTCCTACAATGAGCAGTTCTTC. Drawing the rest from reference TRBV7-2 and TRBJ2-1, the complete variable domain is GAGVSQSPSNKVTEKGKDVELRCDPISGHTALYWYRQSLGQGLEFLIYFQGNSAPDKSGLPSDRFSAERTGGSVSTLTIQRTQQEDSAVYLCASSTPTGASYNEQFFGPGTRLTVL.

The chain employs TRBV7-4 and TRBJ2-6; tentatively, D is TRBD1 (6 bases). The J call is uncertain, as TRBJ2-7 better fits the DNA end. Looked up from germline, CDR1 is SGHVT and CDR2 is SQSDAQ. The CDR3 totals 12 residues. The CDR3 DNA reads as TGTGCCACCCGGGACACCCCCTACGAGCAGTACTTC. Its protein product is CATRDTPYEQYF.

This clonotype is classed as medium-sized. This chain connects TRBV7-9 to TRBJ2-7, with a weak D call TRBD1 (6 bases). Trimming shortened V by 10 bases and J by 5 bases, and 21 bases separated the two germline ends. The CDR3 is 14 residues long. Germline CDR1 reads SEHNR; CDR2 reads FQNEAQ (reference sequence). This CDR3 reads CAIKIQGPGNEQYF. Here the CDR3 DNA reads TGTGCCATCAAAATACAGGGCCCTGGGAACGAGCAGTACTTC.